Listed below are T cell receptor beta chains from one sample, sequenced in a study of radiation and T cells in renal cell carcinoma. Assay: immunoSEQ multiplex PCR; the TCRdb copy retains only in-frame clones and omits some. Of about 130,000 clones in the sample, more than 70% were seen once. The sequencing used blood, collected from a patient whose treatment included radiotherapy and nephrectomy. These receptors came from a woman in her 70s with renal cell carcinoma. CDR3s include the opening cysteine and the closing phenylalanine or tryptophan. A D gene is named only where the DNA matches it firmly. The size of a clone is reported for some rows only, either as once, few or many, or as a class for expanded clones.

cdr3_aa	cdr3_nt	clone_size	d_call	v_call	j_call
CASSREGRSPTGSYEQYF	TGTGCCAGTAGCCGTGAAGGCAGGTCCCCCACAGGCTCCTACGAGCAGTACTTC	-	-	TRBV19	TRBJ2-7
CASSMGADPTRPYGYTF	TGTGCCAGTAGTATGGGAGCGGACCCAACCCGACCCTATGGCTACACCTTC	-	-	TRBV19	TRBJ1-2
CASSPGTSAGREQYF	TGCGCCAGCAGCCCCGGGACTAGCGCGGGGAGGGAGCAGTACTTC	-	TRBD2	TRBV5-1	TRBJ2-7
CAWSLGTGNNQPQHF	TGTGCCTGGAGTCTTGGGACAGGGAATAATCAGCCCCAGCATTTT	-	TRBD1	TRBV30	TRBJ1-5
CAISESDRGSNQPQHF	TGTGCCATCAGTGAGTCGGACAGGGGAAGCAATCAGCCCCAGCATTTT	-	TRBD1	TRBV10-3	TRBJ1-5
CASSQGWAHSGNTIYF	TGCGCCAGCAGCCAAGGATGGGCTCACTCTGGAAACACCATATATTTT	once	-	TRBV4-3	TRBJ1-3
CASLGLDSPYEQYF	TGTGCCAGCCTTGGGCTGGACAGCCCCTACGAGCAGTACTTC	-	-	TRBV6-6	TRBJ2-7
CAWRDFFGPDTQYF	TGTGCCTGGAGGGATTTTTTCGGGCCAGATACGCAGTATTTT	-	-	TRBV30	TRBJ2-3
CASIPTGTGNSYEQYF	TGTGCCAGCATCCCCACCGGGACAGGGAACTCCTACGAGCAGTACTTC	-	TRBD1	TRBV27	TRBJ2-7
CASSLVVGSEYNSPLHF	TGTGCCAGCAGCTTGGTAGTGGGCAGCGAATATAATTCACCCCTCCACTTT	-	-	TRBV5-4	TRBJ1-6
CASSLSSEPIYGYTF	TGTGCCAGCAGCTTATCGTCCGAACCCATCTATGGCTACACCTTC	-	-	TRBV11-2	TRBJ1-2
CASSLQGATYEQYF	TGCGCCAGCAGCTTACAGGGGGCGACCTACGAGCAGTACTTC	-	TRBD1	TRBV5-1	TRBJ2-7
CASSPGTDYSNTF	TGTGCCAGCAGTCCTGGGACAGACTACAGCAACACCTTC	-	TRBD1	TRBV2	TRBJ1-2
CASSLTTPSDGYTF	TGTGCCAGCAGCTTAACGACACCCTCAGATGGCTACACCTTC	-	-	TRBV7-9	TRBJ1-2
CASSPSQVPNTEAFF	TGTGCCAGCAGCCCCAGTCAGGTACCGAACACTGAAGCTTTCTTT	-	-	TRBV11-1	TRBJ1-1
CASSQLGRGLGELFF	TGTGCCAGCAGCCAATTAGGACGGGGGCTCGGGGAGCTGTTTTTT	-	-	TRBV14	TRBJ2-2
CASGGTNEKLFF	TGTGCCAGCGGGGGGACTAATGAAAAACTGTTTTTT	-	-	TRBV7-8	TRBJ1-4
CASSELPLGQGDLSEQYF	TGTGCCAGCAGTGAGTTACCCCTTGGACAGGGTGATTTATCCGAGCAGTACTTC	-	TRBD1	TRBV6-1	TRBJ2-7
CAWSVSGTGLLGGSTRQYF	TGTGCCTGGAGTGTGTCCGGGACAGGGTTGCTGGGGGGGAGTACGAGGCAGTACTTC	once	TRBD1	TRBV30	TRBJ2-7
CASSQGGLAGALSYNEQFF	TGCGCCAGCAGCCAAGGAGGACTAGCGGGGGCCCTATCCTACAATGAGCAGTTCTTC	-	TRBD2	TRBV4-1	TRBJ2-1
CASSLSRWRTGTPSTDTQYF	TGTGCCAGCTCACTGTCGCGGTGGAGGACAGGGACCCCTAGCACAGATACGCAGTATTTT	-	TRBD1	TRBV18	TRBJ2-3
CASSGAKGKGTEAFF	TGTGCCAGCAGCGGTGCCAAGGGAAAAGGCACTGAAGCTTTCTTT	-	-	TRBV13	TRBJ1-1
CASSSNRGSPLHF	TGTGCCAGCAGCTCGAATCGAGGCTCACCCCTCCACTTT	-	-	TRBV7-2	TRBJ1-6
CASSQGGSRNEKLFF	TGCGCCAGCAGCCAAGGGGGCAGTCGGAATGAAAAACTGTTTTTT	-	-	TRBV4-3	TRBJ1-4
CASSRRGWDSPLHF	TGTGCCAGCAGCCGCAGGGGTTGGGATTCACCCCTCCACTTT	-	-	TRBV6-6	TRBJ1-6
CASISQGGGEQFF	TGTGCCAGTATCTCTCAGGGCGGGGGTGAGCAGTTCTTC	-	TRBD2	TRBV19	TRBJ2-1
CASSFEGGTLAYNEQFF	TGTGCCAGCAGCTTCGAGGGGGGGACCCTCGCCTACAATGAGCAGTTCTTC	-	-	TRBV7-2	TRBJ2-1
CASSIAGGPVETQYF	TGTGCCAGTAGTATAGCGGGGGGGCCTGTAGAGACCCAGTACTTC	-	TRBD2	TRBV19	TRBJ2-5
CASSRGQGKDNEQFF	TGTGCCAGCAGTCGTGGACAGGGCAAGGACAATGAGCAGTTCTTC	once	TRBD1	TRBV6-6	TRBJ2-1
CASSLEDNEQFF	TGTGCCAGCAGTTTAGAGGACAATGAGCAGTTCTTC	-	-	TRBV28	TRBJ2-1
CASSISPGRPSEQYF	TGTGCCAGTAGTATTAGTCCTGGCAGGCCGAGCGAGCAGTACTTC	-	-	TRBV19	TRBJ2-7
CASSPTPTGSNTGELFF	TGCGCCAGCAGCCCTACGCCGACAGGGTCGAACACCGGGGAGCTGTTTTTT	-	TRBD1	TRBV4-1	TRBJ2-2
CASSRGAEGNIQYF	TGTGCCAGCAGCCGTGGGGCTGAGGGAAACATTCAGTACTTC	-	-	TRBV7-9	TRBJ2-4
CASSLRWTGGVGTEAFF	TGCGCCAGCAGCTTGCGGTGGACAGGGGGCGTAGGCACTGAAGCTTTCTTT	few	TRBD1	TRBV5-1	TRBJ1-1
CASSIRPGDTEAFF	TGTGCCAGTAGTATACGTCCAGGGGACACTGAAGCTTTCTTT	-	-	TRBV19	TRBJ1-1
CASSVTGQQGNEQFF	TGTGCCAGCAGCGTTACTGGACAGCAAGGCAATGAGCAGTTCTTC	-	-	TRBV9	TRBJ2-1
CASTLGGRNNQPQHF	TGTGCCAGCACCCTTGGGGGACGGAACAATCAGCCCCAGCATTTT	-	-	TRBV6-1	TRBJ1-5
CASSIEFATGELFF	TGTGCCAGTAGTATAGAGTTTGCCACCGGGGAGCTGTTTTTT	-	-	TRBV19	TRBJ2-2
CASSPGGSNTEAFF	TGCGCCAGCAGCCCAGGAGGTAGTAACACTGAAGCTTTCTTT	-	-	TRBV5-1	TRBJ1-1
CASSLPQETQYF	TGTGCCAGCAGCTTGCCCCAGGAGACCCAGTACTTC	-	-	TRBV5-4	TRBJ2-5
CASSLGSEETQYF	TGTGCTAGCAGCTTAGGTTCGGAAGAGACCCAGTACTTC	-	-	TRBV7-7	TRBJ2-5
CASSPRSGGSYNEQFF	TGTGCCAGCAGCCCCAGGAGCGGGGGGTCCTACAATGAGCAGTTCTTC	-	TRBD2	TRBV7-2	TRBJ2-1
CASSVTFGRTGELFF	TGTGCCAGCAGTGTTACCTTTGGCAGAACGGGGGAGCTGTTTTTT	-	-	TRBV6-5	TRBJ2-2
CASSDNWEQYF	TGTGCCAGCAGTGACAACTGGGAGCAGTACTTC	-	-	TRBV2	TRBJ2-7
CASSAGQGAHHRAGELFF	TGTGCCAGTAGTGCAGGACAGGGGGCCCACCATCGCGCCGGGGAGCTGTTTTTT	-	TRBD1	TRBV19	TRBJ2-2
CSVTIPVFNTEAFF	TGCAGCGTTACGATCCCGGTTTTCAACACTGAAGCTTTCTTT	few	-	TRBV29-1	TRBJ1-1
CASSLAGTDTQYF	TGCGCCAGCAGCTTGGCGGGGACAGATACGCAGTATTTT	-	-	TRBV5-1	TRBJ2-3
CASKSGGANYGYTF	TGTGCCAGCAAGTCGGGCGGAGCTAACTATGGCTACACCTTC	-	-	TRBV28	TRBJ1-2
CASSVVPGLGNIQYF	TGTGCCAGCAGCGTAGTTCCAGGGCTAGGAAACATTCAGTACTTC	once	-	TRBV9	TRBJ2-4
CASSHRGSYNEQFF	TGTGCCAGCAGTCACAGGGGCTCCTACAATGAGCAGTTCTTC	-	TRBD1	TRBV6-5	TRBJ2-1
CASSQDGPGETQYF	TGCGCCAGCAGCCAAGATGGCCCAGGGGAGACCCAGTACTTC	-	-	TRBV4-3	TRBJ2-5
CATSTTNSPLHF	TGTGCCACCAGCACAACTAATTCACCCCTCCACTTT	-	-	TRBV15	TRBJ1-6
CASSIAVGHEETQYF	TGTGCCAGTAGTATAGCAGTTGGACACGAGGAGACCCAGTACTTC	-	-	TRBV19	TRBJ2-5
CASSLVSGANVLTF	TGTGCCAGCAGCTTGGTGTCCGGGGCCAACGTCCTGACTTTC	-	-	TRBV5-5	TRBJ2-6
CASSPLRRGRDNEQFF	TGTGCCAGCAGCCCCCTACGAAGGGGGCGCGACAATGAGCAGTTCTTC	-	TRBD1	TRBV7-2	TRBJ2-1
CASIFDWTGSLDYGYTF	TGTGCCAGTATATTCGATTGGACAGGGAGTTTGGACTATGGCTACACCTTC	-	TRBD1	TRBV2	TRBJ1-2